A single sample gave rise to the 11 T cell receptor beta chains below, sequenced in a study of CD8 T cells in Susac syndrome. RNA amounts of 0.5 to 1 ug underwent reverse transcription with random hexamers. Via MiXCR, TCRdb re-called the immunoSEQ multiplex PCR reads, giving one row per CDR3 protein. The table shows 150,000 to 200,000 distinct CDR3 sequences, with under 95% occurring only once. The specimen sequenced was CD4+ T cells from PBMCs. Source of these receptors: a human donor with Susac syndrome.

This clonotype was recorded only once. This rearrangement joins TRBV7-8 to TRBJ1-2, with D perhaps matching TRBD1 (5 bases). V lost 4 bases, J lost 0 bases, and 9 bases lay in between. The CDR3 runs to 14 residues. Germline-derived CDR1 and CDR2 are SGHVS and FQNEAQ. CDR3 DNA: TGTGCCAGCAGCTCAGGGCCAACTAACTATGGCTACACCTTC. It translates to CASSSGPTNYGYTF.

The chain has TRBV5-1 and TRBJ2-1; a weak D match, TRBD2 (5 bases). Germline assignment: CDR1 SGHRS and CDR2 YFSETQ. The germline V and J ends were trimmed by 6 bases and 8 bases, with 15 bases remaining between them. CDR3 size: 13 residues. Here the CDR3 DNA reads TGCGCCAGCAAGTCCGACTTCGGGGATGAGCAGTTCTTC. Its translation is CASKSDFGDEQFF.

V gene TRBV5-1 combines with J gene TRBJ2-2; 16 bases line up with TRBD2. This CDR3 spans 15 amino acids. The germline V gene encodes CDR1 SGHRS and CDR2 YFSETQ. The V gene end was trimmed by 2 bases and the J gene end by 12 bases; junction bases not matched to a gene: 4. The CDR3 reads CASSFGTSGGAQLFF. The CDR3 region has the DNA TGCGCCAGCAGCTTCGGGACTAGCGGGGGGGCCCAGCTGTTTTTT.

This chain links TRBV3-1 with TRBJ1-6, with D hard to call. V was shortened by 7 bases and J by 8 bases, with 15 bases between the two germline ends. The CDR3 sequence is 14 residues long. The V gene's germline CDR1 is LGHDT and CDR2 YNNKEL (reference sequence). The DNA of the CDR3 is TGTGCCAGCACCCACGGCGGGTGGGATTCACCCCTCCACTTT. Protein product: CASTHGGWDSPLHF.

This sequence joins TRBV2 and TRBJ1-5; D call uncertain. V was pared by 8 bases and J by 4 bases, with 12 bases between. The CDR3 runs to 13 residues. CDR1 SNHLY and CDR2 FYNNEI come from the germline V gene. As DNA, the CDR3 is TGTGCCAGCCACAGTGAGGGTAATCAGCCCCAGCATTTT. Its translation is CASHSEGNQPQHF.

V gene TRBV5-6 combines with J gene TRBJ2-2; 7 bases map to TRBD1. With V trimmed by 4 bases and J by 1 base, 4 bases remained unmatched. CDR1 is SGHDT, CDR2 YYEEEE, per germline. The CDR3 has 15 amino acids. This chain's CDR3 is CASSRGQRNTGELFF. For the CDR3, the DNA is TGTGCCAGCAGCAGGGGACAGAGGAACACCGGGGAGCTGTTTTTT. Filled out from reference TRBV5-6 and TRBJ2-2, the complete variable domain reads DAGVTQSPTHLIKTRGQQVTLRCSPKSGHDTVSWYQQALGQGPQFIFQYYEEEERQRGNFPDRFSGHQFPNYSSELNVNALLLGDSALYLCASSRGQRNTGELFFGEGSRLTVL.

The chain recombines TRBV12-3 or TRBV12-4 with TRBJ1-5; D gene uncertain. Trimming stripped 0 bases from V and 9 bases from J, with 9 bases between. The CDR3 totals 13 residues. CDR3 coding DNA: TGTGCCAGCAGTTTAGCAAGCATCAGGCCCCAGCATTTT. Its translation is CASSLASIRPQHF.

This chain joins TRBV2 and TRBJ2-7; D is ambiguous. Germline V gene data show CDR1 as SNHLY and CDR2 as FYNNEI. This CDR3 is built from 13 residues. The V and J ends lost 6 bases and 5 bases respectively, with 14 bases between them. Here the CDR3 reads CASSLEPSHEQYF. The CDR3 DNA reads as TGTGCCAGCAGCTTAGAACCGAGCCACGAGCAGTACTTC.

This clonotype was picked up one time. CDR3 sequence reads: CASSFDRANSPLHF. DNA of the CDR3: TGCGCCAGCAGCTTTGACAGGGCTAATTCACCCCTCCACTTT. The chain carries TRBV5-1 and TRBJ1-6; TRBD1 matches at 7 bases. There are 14 residues in the CDR3. Germline loops: CDR1 SGHRS, CDR2 YFSETQ. V gave up 2 bases and J gave up 6 bases; unmatched junction bases: 2. Complete variable domain (other parts from reference TRBV5-1 and TRBJ1-6): KAGVTQTPRYLIKTRGQQVTLSCSPISGHRSVSWYQQTPGQGLQFLFEYFSETQRNKGNFPGRFSGRQFSNSRSEMNVSTLELGDSALYLCASSFDRANSPLHFGNGTRLTVT.

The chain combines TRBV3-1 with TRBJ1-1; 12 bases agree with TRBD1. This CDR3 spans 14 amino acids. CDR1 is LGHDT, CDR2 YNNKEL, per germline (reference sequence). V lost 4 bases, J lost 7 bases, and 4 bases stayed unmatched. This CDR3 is CASSRDRGRDEAFF. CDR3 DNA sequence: TGTGCCAGCAGCCGGGACAGGGGGCGCGATGAAGCTTTCTTT. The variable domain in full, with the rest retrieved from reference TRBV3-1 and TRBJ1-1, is DTAVSQTPKYLVTQMGNDKSIKCEQNLGHDTMYWYKQDSKKFLKIMFSYNNKELIINETVPNRFSPKSPDKAHLNLHINSLELGDSAVYFCASSRDRGRDEAFFGQGTRLTVV.

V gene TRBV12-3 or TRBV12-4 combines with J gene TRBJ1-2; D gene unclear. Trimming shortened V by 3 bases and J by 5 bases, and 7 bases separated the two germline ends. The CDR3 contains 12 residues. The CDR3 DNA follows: TGTGCCAGCAGTTTCAAGGGATATGGCTACACCTTC. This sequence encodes CASSFKGYGYTF.